Below are 19 T cell receptor beta chains sequenced from a single sample in a study of T cells after yellow fever vaccination. Via MiXCR, TCRdb re-called the 5' RACE reads, giving one row per CDR3 protein. The sample includes approximately 120,000 distinct CDR3 sequences, 6.5% to 8% of them seen just once. The specimen comprised CD4+ T cells sorted from PBMCs, sampled 10 to 11 days after the first yellow fever vaccination. These TCRs come from a man aged 18 to 29 who received the YFV17D yellow fever vaccine.

This clonotype was seen more than once but under ten times. The chain carries TRBV20-1 and TRBJ2-6; D is unresolved. The CDR3 runs to 13 residues. Germline CDR1 and CDR2: DFQATT and SNEGSKA (reference sequence). V gave up 3 bases and J gave up 0 bases, with 3 bases separating them. CDR3: CSASDSGANVLTF. The CDR3 region has the DNA TGCAGTGCTAGCGACTCTGGGGCCAACGTCCTGACTTTC.

This clonotype was found many times. This sequence joins TRBV18 and TRBJ1-1; a possible D gene is TRBD1 (5 bases). V was shortened by 2 bases and J by 6 bases, with 10 bases between the two germline ends. The CDR3 loop spans 13 amino acids. CDR1 and CDR2 from the germline V gene are KGHSH and LQKENI. The CDR3 loop reads CASSPYTRAEAFF. The CDR3, as DNA: TGTGCCAGCTCACCATACACCAGGGCTGAAGCTTTCTTT. Full variable domain (outside the CDR3, taken from reference TRBV18 and TRBJ1-1): NAGVMQNPRHLVRRRGQEARLRCSPMKGHSHVYWYRQLPEEGLKFMVYLQKENIIDESGMPKERFSAEFPKEGPSILRIQQVVRGDSAAYFCASSPYTRAEAFFGQGTRLTVV.

The sample holds a few counts of this clonotype. The chain combines TRBV6-5 with TRBJ2-3, with D tentatively TRBD1 (5 bases). The CDR3 covers 15 residues. The V gene's germline CDR1 is MNHEY and CDR2 SVGAGI. Trimming took 0 bases from V and 3 from J, leaving 10 bases between them. CDR3 bases: TGTGCCAGCAGTTACTCGGGGCTGCCTACAGATACGCAGTATTTT. Its protein is CASSYSGLPTDTQYF.

This clonotype was recorded at least ten times. The chain has TRBV7-2 and TRBJ1-1; TRBD1 aligns across 7 bases. V lost 3 bases and J lost 8; bases outside the gene matches: 6. This CDR3 has 13 amino acids. Germline CDR1 reads SGHTA; CDR2 reads FQGNSA. The DNA for the CDR3 is TGTGCCAGCAGCTTTTACACAGGGGAAGAAGCTTTCTTT. Residues: CASSFYTGEEAFF.

The chain links TRBV11-3 to TRBJ2-7; TRBD1 might be the D (5 bases). Germline CDR1 reads SGHNT; CDR2 reads YENEEA. The germline V and J ends were trimmed by 5 bases and 6 bases, with 11 bases remaining between them. This CDR3 is 12 amino acids long. The CDR3, as DNA: TGTGCCAGCAGCCTCCAGCAGGGCGAGCAGTACTTC. Encoded protein: CASSLQQGEQYF.

This clonotype was detected many times. The DNA for the CDR3 is TGCAGTGCTCCGGGGATAGGTGGAAACACCATATATTTT. Translating gives CSAPGIGGNTIYF. The genes are TRBV20-1 and TRBJ1-3, with unresolved D. From germline, CDR1 is DFQATT and CDR2 SNEGSKA (reference sequence). V was clipped by 5 bases and J by 3 bases, with 11 bases between them. The CDR3 totals 13 residues.

On this clonotype: This may come from a read error, since a much larger clone is one base off. This chain links TRBV12-3 or TRBV12-4 with TRBJ2-7, with a tentative D call TRBD2 (7 bases). CDR3 size: 15 residues. In DNA form, the CDR3 reads TGTGTCAGCAGTCCCAAGTGGGGGCGGGGGTACGAGCAGTACTTC. It yields the protein CVSSPKWGRGYEQYF.

The rearrangement joins TRBV6-5 to TRBJ2-2, with TRBD2 matching over 8 bases. With 4 bases clipped from V and 6 bases from J, the junction kept 10 bases outside the gene matches. The germline gives CDR1 MNHEY, CDR2 SVGAGI. This CDR3 region has 16 residues. The CDR3 nucleotides read TGTGCCAGCAGTTTCTCCGGGACTAGAATTGCCGGGGAGCTGTTTTTT. Protein product: CASSFSGTRIAGELFF.

This clonotype showed up just a few times. The CDR3 DNA reads as TGTGCCAGTGTTGCCCTACCGGAGGGGGGGACTTTAGGCTACACCTTC. As protein: CASVALPEGGTLGYTF. The rearrangement joins TRBV7-8 to TRBJ1-2; possible D gene TRBD1, 6 bases. V lost 9 bases to trimming and J lost 8 bases, with 28 bases between them. The CDR3 extends over 16 amino acids. Germline CDR1 and CDR2: SGHVS and FQNEAQ.

Many counts were recorded for this clonotype. The chain employs TRBV6-5 and TRBJ2-7; possibly TRBD2 for D (6 bases). Looked up from germline, CDR1 is MNHEY and CDR2 is SVGAGI. The CDR3 extends over 15 amino acids. Trimming cost V 2 bases and J 2 bases, with 13 bases left between them. In nucleotides, the CDR3 is TGTGCCAGCAGTTACGGCGGGGTAGGGACCTACGAGCAGTACTTC. It is translated as CASSYGGVGTYEQYF.

At least ten counts were recorded for this clonotype. The CDR3: CASSLPGQGFHEQYF. The CDR3 nucleotides are TGTGCCAGCAGTTTACCGGGACAGGGATTTCACGAGCAGTACTTC. The J gene is TRBJ2-7, the V gene TRBV12-3 or TRBV12-4; 9 positions match TRBD1. This CDR3 is built from 15 residues. V lost 2 bases to trimming and J lost 5 bases; unmatched junction nucleotides: 7.

This clonotype was found many times. The chain is built from TRBV12-3 or TRBV12-4 and TRBJ1-4, with D possibly being TRBD1 (5 bases). This CDR3 has 16 residues. V lost 3 bases and J lost 6, with 17 bases in between. In nucleotides, the CDR3 is TGTGCCAGCAGTTTTACGACCAGGGTGAGGCATGAAAAACTGTTTTTT. Translated, it gives CASSFTTRVRHEKLFF.

The genes are TRBV7-2 and TRBJ1-2; D not certain. V dropped 7 bases and J dropped 7 bases, with 16 bases sitting between them. The CDR3 sequence is 13 residues long. Germline assignment: CDR1 SGHTA and CDR2 FQGNSA. The CDR3: CASTPRRLAGYTF. CDR3 sequence (DNA): TGTGCCAGCACCCCGAGGAGGTTGGCTGGCTACACCTTC.

This clonotype was observed at least ten times. V and J are TRBV5-1 and TRBJ2-3; D is possibly TRBD1 (5 bases). Trimming removed 0 bases from V and 5 bases from J, with 10 bases in between. Germline loops: CDR1 SGHRS, CDR2 YFSETQ. The length of the CDR3 is 14 residues. CDR3 nucleotides: TGCGCCAGCAGCTTGGGTGGGGCCCAAGATACGCAGTATTTT. Its protein product is CASSLGGAQDTQYF.

This clonotype was recorded at least ten times. The genes are TRBV6-2 or TRBV6-3 and TRBJ2-4, with a possible D match to TRBD2 (6 bases). CDR1 MNHEY and CDR2 SVGEGT come from the germline V gene. This CDR3 spans 15 amino acids. V dropped 4 bases and J dropped 10 bases, with 20 bases sitting between them. CDR3 in DNA: TGTGCCAGCAGTTCCCCCCGGGCACGGGGGAGAATTCAGTACTTC. Translating gives CASSSPRARGRIQYF.

This clonotype came up many times. The rearrangement joins TRBV2 to TRBJ1-2; unclear D gene. The CDR3 length is 13 residues. Germline V gene data show CDR1 as SNHLY and CDR2 as FYNNEI. Between the trimmed V and J ends, which lost 3 bases and 3 bases, there was a span of 8 bases. The CDR3 sequence is CASSDPQDYGYTF. The CDR3 region has the DNA TGTGCCAGCAGTGACCCTCAAGACTATGGCTACACCTTC.

This clonotype occurred many times. The chain links TRBV6-1 to TRBJ2-1; possible D gene TRBD2, 5 bases. In germline, CDR1 is MNHNS, CDR2 SASEGT. The CDR3 is 15 amino acids. V was shortened by 6 bases and J by 6 bases, with 18 bases between the two germline ends. CDR3 bases: TGTGCCAGCAGCCTCCCTAGCCCCACGGCCAATGAGCAGTTCTTC. Translated: CASSLPSPTANEQFF.

This clonotype has more than one count but fewer than ten. The chain has TRBV12-3 or TRBV12-4 and TRBJ1-4; maybe TRBD1 (6 bases). CDR3 length: 17 residues. Deletions cut 2 bases from V and 7 bases from J, with 20 bases between. In DNA, the CDR3 is TGTGCCAGCAGTTTAACCCAGGGGACGGAGGATGCTGAAAAACTGTTTTTT. This sequence encodes CASSLTQGTEDAEKLFF.

This clonotype was picked up many times. The chain is built from TRBV20-1 and TRBJ2-1; tentative D call: TRBD2 (5 bases). V was clipped by 5 bases and J by 8 bases, with 22 bases between them. CDR3 length: 15 amino acids. Germline V gene lookup returns CDR1 DFQATT and CDR2 SNEGSKA (reference sequence). CDR3 in DNA: TGCAGTGCTGACCGGGGTGGGATTTCAGGCGATGAGCAGTTCTTC. Amino acids: CSADRGGISGDEQFF.